This passage covers 20 T cell receptor beta chains from one sample sequenced in a study of tumor-infiltrating lymphocytes in localized non-small cell lung cancer. Clones were read by immunoSEQ multiplex PCR, and TCRdb kept only the in-frame ones, dropping some. The sample records some 13,000 clones, around four fifths being singletons. Sequenced input: uninvolved lung tissue not adjacent to the tumor. The origin of the receptors is a human donor with non-small cell lung cancer.

The J gene is TRBJ2-7, the V gene TRBV27; no clear D. V was pared by 5 bases and J by 6 bases, with 8 bases between. CDR1 and CDR2 (germline): MNHEY, SMNVEV (reference sequence). This CDR3 spans 11 amino acids. This CDR3 reads CASSQGSEQYF. DNA for the CDR3: TGTGCCAGCAGTCAAGGTAGCGAGCAGTACTTC.

This clone was found a few times. The rearrangement links TRBV30 to TRBJ2-4; a possible D gene is TRBD2 (5 bases). The CDR3 has 12 residues. CDR1 and CDR2 from the germline V gene are GTSNPN and SVGIG (reference sequence). With 3 bases removed from V and 10 bases from J, the gap between germline ends came to 13 bases. The CDR3 nucleotides are TGTGCCTGGAGAAGCCCGGGGTCTATTCAGTACTTC. Translated, it gives CAWRSPGSIQYF. Full variable domain (missing parts from reference TRBV30 and TRBJ2-4): SQTIHQWPATLVQPVGSPLSLECTVEGTSNPNLYWYRQAAGRGLQLLFYSVGIGQISSEVPQNLSASRPQDRQFILSSKKLLLSDSGFYLCAWRSPGSIQYFGAGTRLSVL.

The J gene is TRBJ1-1, the V gene TRBV11-3; D might be TRBD1 (5 bases). Trimming removed 3 bases from V and 1 base from J, with 9 bases in between. Per germline, CDR1 SGHNT and CDR2 YENEEA. This CDR3 has 14 amino acids. CDR3 coding DNA: TGTGCCAGCAGCTTGGGGGGTGGGAACACTGAAGCTTTCTTT. Amino acid sequence: CASSLGGGNTEAFF.

The V call is TRBV5-6, the J call TRBJ1-2; 9 nucleotides line up with TRBD1. The CDR3 sequence is 14 residues long. CDR1 is SGHDT, CDR2 YYEEEE, per germline. V gave up 4 bases and J gave up 8 bases; unmatched junction bases: 9. The CDR3 region is CASSGGQGRRGYTF. The CDR3 DNA follows: TGTGCCAGCAGCGGGGGACAGGGTAGGAGAGGCTACACCTTC.

The V gene is TRBV11-3, the J gene TRBJ1-2; TRBD1 aligns across 9 bases. The ends lost 5 bases at V and 8 bases at J; junction bases unmatched: 6. In germline, CDR1 is SGHNT, CDR2 YENEEA. This CDR3 spans 13 amino acids. The CDR3 region has the DNA TGTGCCAGCAGCCGGGACAGGGCTGGCGGCTACACCTTC. It encodes CASSRDRAGGYTF.

This sequence joins TRBV30 and TRBJ1-6; D gene unclear. From germline, CDR1 is GTSNPN and CDR2 SVGIG (reference sequence). The CDR3 is 13 amino acids. V lost 1 base and J 0 bases, leaving 1 base between the germline ends. Here the CDR3 reads CAWSDSYNSPLHF. The CDR3 coding sequence is TGTGCCTGGAGTGACTCCTATAATTCACCCCTCCACTTT.

The V gene is TRBV7-2, the J gene TRBJ2-2; the D gene is possibly TRBD1 (5 bases). V lost 5 bases to trimming and J lost 6 bases, with 10 bases between them. CDR1 is SGHTA and CDR2 is FQGNSA in the germline V gene. The CDR3 consists of 13 residues. In nucleotides, the CDR3 is TGTGCCAGCAGCCCTCAAGGGGCCGGGGAGCTGTTTTTT. Its translation is CASSPQGAGELFF.

This clone was detected only a few times. The chain joins TRBV10-3 to TRBJ1-1; D is perhaps TRBD1 (5 bases). This CDR3 is built from 14 residues. The V gene lost 1 base and the J gene lost 3 bases, with 9 bases spanning the gap. In germline, CDR1 is ENHRY, CDR2 SYGVKD. The chain's CDR3 is CAISEYRGDTEAFF. CDR3 DNA sequence: TGTGCCATCAGTGAGTATCGGGGGGACACTGAAGCTTTCTTT.

The chain employs TRBV2 and TRBJ2-7; 7 nucleotides line up with TRBD1. Germline CDR1 SNHLY, CDR2 FYNNEI. V lost 5 bases to trimming and J lost 3 bases; unmatched junction nucleotides: 10. The CDR3 sequence is 15 residues long. CDR3 nucleotides: TGTGCCAGCAGTCCCGACAGGGAGAAATACTACGAGCAGTACTTC. Its translation is CASSPDREKYYEQYF. The complete variable domain, with remaining parts taken from reference TRBV2 and TRBJ2-7, reads EPEVTQTPSHQVTQMGQEVILRCVPISNHLYFYWYRQILGQKVEFLVSFYNNEISEKSEIFDDQFSVERPDGSNFTLKIRSTKLEDSAMYFCASSPDREKYYEQYFGPGTRLTVT.

V and J are TRBV7-2 and TRBJ2-7; tentative D call: TRBD1 (5 bases). Trimming took 5 bases from V and 1 from J, leaving 21 bases between them. CDR1 and CDR2 (germline): SGHTA, FQGNSA. The CDR3 covers 17 residues. This CDR3 reads CASSRADIGAVSYEQYF. The CDR3 DNA reads as TGTGCCAGCAGCCGAGCCGACATAGGGGCGGTTTCCTACGAGCAGTACTTC. The whole variable domain, filled in from reference TRBV7-2 and TRBJ2-7, reads GAGVSQSPSNKVTEKGKDVELRCDPISGHTALYWYRQSLGQGLEFLIYFQGNSAPDKSGLPSDRFSAERTGGSVSTLTIQRTQQEDSAVYLCASSRADIGAVSYEQYFGPGTRLTVT.

This clone has a single count. The chain recombines TRBV19 with TRBJ1-1; D is possibly TRBD1 (6 bases). CDR1 and CDR2 from the germline V gene are LNHDA and SQIVND (reference sequence). This CDR3 is 15 amino acids long. V lost 4 bases to trimming and J lost 4 bases, with 16 bases between them. In DNA form, the CDR3 reads TGTGCCAGTAGTACAAGGGTAGGGGGAAGCACTGAAGCTTTCTTT. It specifies CASSTRVGGSTEAFF.

This clone is medium-sized within its sample. This sample includes further DNA sequences coding for the same CDR3. Written as DNA, the CDR3 is TGTGCCAGCAGCTTGAGGGGCACTGAAGCTTTCTTT. Amino acids: CASSLRGTEAFF. The chain links TRBV5-6 to TRBJ1-1; D is perhaps TRBD1 (5 bases). CDR3 length: 12 amino acids. The V and J ends lost 1 base and 4 bases respectively, with 5 bases between them. The V gene's germline CDR1 is SGHDT and CDR2 YYEEEE. The full variable domain, in which reference TRBV5-6 and TRBJ1-1 provide the parts outside the CDR3, is DAGVTQSPTHLIKTRGQQVTLRCSPKSGHDTVSWYQQALGQGPQFIFQYYEEEERQRGNFPDRFSGHQFPNYSSELNVNALLLGDSALYLCASSLRGTEAFFGQGTRLTVV.

V gene TRBV6-1 combines with J gene TRBJ2-5; TRBD2 matches 12 bases. The germline V gene has CDR1 MNHNS and CDR2 SASEGT. The CDR3 has 15 amino acids. The V gene end was trimmed by 2 bases and the J gene end by 2 bases; junction bases not matched to a gene: 0. CDR3 sequence (DNA): TGTGCCAGCAGTGAACTAGCGGGGGGGCAAGAGACCCAGTACTTC. Amino acids: CASSELAGGQETQYF.

This clone appeared a few times. The genes are TRBV30 and TRBJ2-7; 11 nucleotides align to TRBD2. Per germline, CDR1 GTSNPN and CDR2 SVGIG (reference sequence). CDR3 length: 12 residues. V gave up 8 bases and J gave up 4 bases; unmatched junction bases: 4. The CDR3 loop is CARGTSGYEQYF. The CDR3 region has the DNA TGTGCCCGCGGGACTAGCGGTTACGAGCAGTACTTC.

This sequence joins TRBV10-3 and TRBJ1-3; possible D gene TRBD1, 5 bases. The CDR3 has 16 residues. V dropped 5 bases and J dropped 2 bases, with 16 bases sitting between them. CDR1 is ENHRY, CDR2 SYGVKD, per germline. CDR3 sequence: CAISTPRLGPGNTIYF. CDR3 bases: TGTGCCATCAGTACCCCTCGGCTGGGACCTGGAAACACCATATATTTT.

This clone appeared a few times. The chain employs TRBV6-1 and TRBJ1-5, with D possibly matching TRBD1 (5 bases). Germline assignment: CDR1 MNHNS and CDR2 SASEGT. V lost 1 base, J lost 2 bases, and 15 bases lay in between. The CDR3 runs 17 residues. DNA for the CDR3: TGTGCCAGCAGTGAAGAAGGAGGTGGGGCGCGCAATCAGCCCCAGCATTTT. Translating it yields CASSEEGGGARNQPQHF.

V usage is TRBV6-5 and J usage is TRBJ2-7; 16 nucleotides align to TRBD2. The CDR3 totals 15 residues. Germline V lookup: CDR1 MNHEY, CDR2 SVGAGI. Trimming took 7 bases from V and 1 from J; bases not matched to a gene: 1. The CDR3 loop is CASKGLAGGSYEQYF. CDR3 in DNA: TGTGCCAGCAAGGGACTAGCGGGAGGGTCCTACGAGCAGTACTTC.

The CDR3 protein is CASSLARGTETQYF. CDR3 sequence (DNA): TGTGCCAGCAGCTTAGCGCGAGGGACGGAGACCCAGTACTTC. The chain has TRBV7-2 and TRBJ2-5; D may correspond to TRBD1 or TRBD2 (5 bases each). The CDR3 length is 14 residues. Germline CDR1 reads SGHTA; CDR2 reads FQGNSA. V was trimmed by 0 bases and J by 5 bases, leaving 10 bases between them.

In this sample, this clone turned up a few times. CDR3 in amino acids: CAIRAGQDNQPQHF. For the CDR3, the DNA is TGTGCCATCAGAGCGGGACAGGACAATCAGCCCCAGCATTTT. This chain joins TRBV10-3 and TRBJ1-5; TRBD1 agrees at 8 bases. Germline V gene sequence: CDR1 ENHRY, CDR2 SYGVKD. J gave up 3 bases and V 6 bases, and 4 bases lay outside the gene matches. The CDR3 is made up of 14 amino acids.

The V and J genes are TRBV28 and TRBJ1-6, with D unclear. The CDR3 has 15 residues. The V end lost 2 bases, the J end lost 7 bases, and 12 bases lay between the germline ends. The germline V gene encodes CDR1 MDHEN and CDR2 SYDVKM. In DNA form, the CDR3 reads TGTGCCAGCAGTTTAGAGGCCGTGAGCAATTCACCCCTCCACTTT. This translates into CASSLEAVSNSPLHF. The full variable domain, its missing parts supplied by reference TRBV28 and TRBJ1-6, is DVKVTQSSRYLVKRTGEKVFLECVQDMDHENMFWYRQDPGLGLRLIYFSYDVKMKEKGDIPEGYSVSREKKERFSLILESASTNQTSMYLCASSLEAVSNSPLHFGNGTRLTVT.